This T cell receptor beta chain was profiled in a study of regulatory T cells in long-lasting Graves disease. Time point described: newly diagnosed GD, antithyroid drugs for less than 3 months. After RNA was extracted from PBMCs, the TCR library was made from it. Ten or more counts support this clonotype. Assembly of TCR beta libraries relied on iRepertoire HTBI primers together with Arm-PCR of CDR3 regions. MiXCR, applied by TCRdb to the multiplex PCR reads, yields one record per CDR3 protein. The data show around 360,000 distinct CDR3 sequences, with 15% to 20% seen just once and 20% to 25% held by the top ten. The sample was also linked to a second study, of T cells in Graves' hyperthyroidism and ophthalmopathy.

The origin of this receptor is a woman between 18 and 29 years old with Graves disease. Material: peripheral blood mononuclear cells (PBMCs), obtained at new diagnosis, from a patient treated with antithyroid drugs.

The CDR3 DNA sequence: TGTGCCAGCAGCTTACATGGCGGGACAGGGTTAGGTTCACCCCTCCACTTT. Protein sequence: CASSLHGGTGLGSPLHF. This chain links TRBV7-3 with TRBJ1-6; 9 bases align to TRBD1. The CDR3 contains 17 residues. Germline V gene lookup returns CDR1 SGHTA and CDR2 FQGTGA. The trim removed 2 bases at V and 9 bases at J, leaving 11 bases unmatched.